This TCR beta chain derives from a study of T cell responses to AZD1222 COVID-19 vaccine. This clone came up a few times. Antigen unknown. General study points: Clonal diversity may have been underestimated in mostly white British donors. It was only after the peak T cell response that any repertoires were sampled.

The CDR3 has 12 amino acids. CDR1 is SNHLY, CDR2 FYNNEI, per germline. The V and J ends lost 7 bases and 3 bases respectively, with 9 bases between them. The protocol was immunoSEQ multiplex PCR, while the TCRdb copy is restricted to in-frame clones and leaves out a portion. Among roughly 200,000 clones, roughly 94% were seen once, and the ten largest hold approximately 1.5%. This sequence originates from an adult who received the MenACWY meningococcal vaccine as a control. This sample comprised peripheral blood, obtained 28 days after the second dose of the MenACWY control vaccine. The rearrangement uses TRBV2 and TRBJ1-2, with D uncertain. The CDR3 is CASTPLDYGYTF. The CDR3 DNA reads TGTGCCAGCACCCCGTTGGACTATGGCTACACCTTC.